This entry features one T cell receptor beta chain sequence. The sample comes from a study of blood T cell repertoires in COVID-19. Sequenced by immunoSEQ multiplex PCR; TCRdb stores in-frame clones only, minus some. The profile shows tens of thousands of clones, over 80% of them singletons. Germline lookup yields CDR1 MNHNY and CDR2 SVGAGI (reference sequence). The CDR3 has 14 amino acids. Trimming left V 8 bases short and J 2 bases short, with 10 bases between. Sequencing was performed on peripheral blood. The TCR sequence derives from a woman aged 50 to 60 with acute or convalescent COVID-19. V gene TRBV6-6 combines with J gene TRBJ2-6; a weak D match, TRBD1 (6 bases). CDR3 DNA sequence: TGTGCCAGCGGTGGGGGCACTGGGGCCAACGTCCTGACTTTC. Its protein product is CASGGGTGANVLTF.